Listed below are T cell receptor beta chains from one sample, sequenced in a study of cytomegalovirus exposure and HLA in healthy donors. Some clones are missing from TCRdb's copy, which holds only in-frame ones; the method was immunoSEQ multiplex PCR. The data show some 84,000 clones, less than 80% seen once. Sequencing input: PBMCs. These TCRs come from a woman in her 40s in good health and CMV-seropositive. Each CDR3 is given with its conserved first and last residue. A D gene is named only where the DNA matches it firmly.

>TRBV7-2|-|TRBJ2-7
CASSLESGSAYEQYF
>TRBV4-3|TRBD2|-
CASSQEFASGSSYEQYF
>TRBV27|TRBD1|TRBJ1-5
CASSSLGDRGNQPQHF
>TRBV5-1|-|TRBJ1-1
CASSARGGLEVLNTEAFF
>TRBV27|TRBD2|TRBJ2-7
CASTTWTSGSYEQYF
>TRBV27|-|TRBJ1-1
CASSLRGNTEAFF
>TRBV7-6|-|TRBJ1-1
CASSLARVNTEAFF
>TRBV5-4|TRBD2|TRBJ2-3
CASSLTSGRTDTQYF
>TRBV27|-|TRBJ2-7
CASSPREPYEQYF
>TRBV7-9|-|TRBJ2-7
CASSLIADSYEQYF
>TRBV28|TRBD1|TRBJ2-7
CASSLSDRVYEQYF
>TRBV12-5|-|TRBJ2-2
CASGGGGDTGELFF
>TRBV20-1|-|TRBJ1-1
CSASYTEAFF
>TRBV29-1|TRBD1|TRBJ2-5
CSASTGAETQYF
>TRBV28|-|TRBJ2-5
CASSSPDRLQETQYF
>TRBV14|TRBD2|TRBJ2-1
CASSHNPGLAGYNEQFF
>TRBV7-9|-|TRBJ1-1
CAGSHSSLQGNTEAFF
>TRBV19|TRBD1|TRBJ1-2
CASSIAAGGYGYTF
>TRBV28|TRBD1|TRBJ1-2
CASSRPPTGAGYTF
>TRBV11-3|-|TRBJ2-1
CASSTHYNEQFF
>TRBV7-2|TRBD2|TRBJ2-7
CASSPPREASEQYF
>TRBV7-8|TRBD1|TRBJ1-2
CASATSTGVSGYTF